The T cell receptor (beta chain) under discussion was sequenced for a study of shared clonotypes between healthy human individuals. Overall study context: A couple of women and a few men aged 18 to 49 served as donors. Each donor had three CD4 naive, three CD4 memory, two CD8 naive and one CD8 memory plate.

Germline V CDR1 and CDR2: SGHNT, YYREEE (reference sequence). Trimming removed 0 bases from V and 6 bases from J, with 19 bases in between. The CDR3 has 16 amino acids. It was at deep level that the assay was run. The protocol was immunoSEQ multiplex PCR, while the TCRdb copy is restricted to in-frame clones and leaves out a portion. This sample yields millions of clones, of which roughly 94% are seen a single time; around 0.13% belongs to the top ten. Study-level points and caveats: Generation probabilities of non-shared clonotypes were lower (relative to those shared by all four donors).

Remarks on this clone: Its antigen is not identified.

The TCR originated in a man between 18 and 29 years old in good health. Sequencing was performed on naive CD4+ T cells sorted from blood. Subset noted: CD45RA+ positively selected. The chain links TRBV5-4 to TRBJ2-7, with a weak D call TRBD1 (6 bases). The CDR3 DNA is TGTGCCAGCAGCTTGGCCAAAGGTTTGGGGGCCGGCGAGCAGTACTTC. Protein: CASSLAKGLGAGEQYF.